This T cell receptor beta chain derives from a study of T cells after yellow fever vaccination. Findings and caveats of the study: Repertoires sorted by FACS could include abundant clonotypes that are contaminants from the bulk population.

TCRdb re-derived calls from the 5' RACE reads in MiXCR, one entry per CDR3 protein. The sample consists of about 340,000 distinct CDR3 sequences, around 12% of them appearing once. Turning to this clonotype: Its specificity is not known.

The length of the CDR3 is 12 residues. V was shortened by 4 bases and J by 4 bases, with 8 bases between the two germline ends. Germline V lookup: CDR1 SGHTA, CDR2 FQGNSA. The chain couples TRBV7-2 to TRBJ2-7; unclear D gene. This receptor was identified in a man between 18 and 35 years old who received the YFV17D yellow fever vaccine. The material was CD4+ T cells sorted from PBMCs, obtained 15 days after the yellow fever booster vaccination. The CDR3 here is CASSSSRYEQYF. CDR3 DNA: TGTGCCAGCAGCTCCTCCCGGTACGAGCAGTACTTC.